This is a list of T cell receptor beta chains from one sample in a study of blood T cell repertoires in COVID-19. Assay: immunoSEQ multiplex PCR; the TCRdb copy retains only in-frame clones and omits some. This sample carries 210,000 or so clones, around four fifths of them seen once, and the ten largest clones take about 5.1%. The material sequenced was peripheral blood. These receptors were collected from a woman aged 70-85 years with active or convalescent COVID-19. The CDR3 runs from the conserved cysteine through the conserved F or W. D genes are given only for firm matches. Size values are once, few and many counts, or a class for expanded clones, and some rows have none.

v_gene	abundance	d_gene	len	j_gene	CDR3nt	CDR3aa
TRBV2	.	TRBD2	15	TRBJ2-2	TGTGCCAGCAAGACTAGCGGGAGCCGGACCGGGGAGCTGTTTTTT	CASKTSGSRTGELFF
TRBV10-2	once	.	14	TRBJ2-1	TGCGCCAGCAGTGTAGAACCCGACTACAATGAGCAGTTCTTC	CASSVEPDYNEQFF
TRBV5-4	many	TRBD1	14	TRBJ1-2	TGTGCCAGCAGCTTGACAGGGGTTATCTATGGCTACACCTTC	CASSLTGVIYGYTF
TRBV2	.	.	15	TRBJ2-5	TGTGCCAGCAGTGAAGCCACAGGAGGGCAGGAGACCCAGTACTTC	CASSEATGGQETQYF
TRBV5-6	once	TRBD1	16	TRBJ1-2	TGTGCCAGCAGCTTACCTTGGGACAGCCGATGGAGTGGCTACACCTTC	CASSLPWDSRWSGYTF
TRBV11-2	.	TRBD2	14	TRBJ2-1	TGTGCCAGCAGCCAAGGGACTACCTACAATGAGCAGTTCTTC	CASSQGTTYNEQFF
TRBV6-5	.	.	13	TRBJ1-4	TGTGCCAGCAGTCTCCGACAGAATGAAAAACTGTTTTTT	CASSLRQNEKLFF
TRBV4-1	.	.	13	TRBJ2-7	TGCGCCAGCAGCCAAGACAGGGCCTACGAGCAGTACTTC	CASSQDRAYEQYF
TRBV6-7	once	.	13	TRBJ2-7	TGTGCCAGGAGGACAGATTTTTCCTACGAGCAGTACTTC	CARRTDFSYEQYF
TRBV29-1	.	.	13	TRBJ1-1	TGCAGCGTAACCTCCGGAAGGGGCACTGAAGCTTTCTTT	CSVTSGRGTEAFF
TRBV4-1	.	.	14	TRBJ2-1	TGCGCCAGCAGCCAACCTACAGGGATTGATGAGCAGTTCTTC	CASSQPTGIDEQFF
TRBV27	.	TRBD2	14	TRBJ2-3	TGTGCCAGCACCAGCGGGGATATCACAGATACGCAGTATTTT	CASTSGDITDTQYF